One sample yielded the 5 T cell receptor beta chains listed below, sequenced in a study of blood T cell repertoires in COVID-19. Clones were sequenced by immunoSEQ multiplex PCR, and TCRdb holds only the in-frame ones, with some missing. The sample shows more than 200,000 clones, about nine tenths of them seen only once. The sequencing sample was made of peripheral blood. These receptors originate from a man aged 50 or older with acute or convalescent COVID-19.

This rearrangement joins TRBV10-2 to TRBJ2-1; the match to TRBD2 covers 15 bases. Germline V gene data show CDR1 as WSHSY and CDR2 as SAAADI. With 6 bases clipped from V and 7 bases from J, the junction kept 10 bases outside the gene matches. This CDR3 has 17 residues. CDR3 sequence (DNA): TGCGCCAGCAGGGGGACTAGCGGGGGGACCGGGGGGAATGAGCAGTTCTTC. It translates to CASRGTSGGTGGNEQFF.

CDR3 coding DNA: TGCAGCGCCCTGGACAGGATGAACACTGAAGCTTTCTTT. Translated, it gives CSALDRMNTEAFF. The chain couples TRBV29-1 to TRBJ1-1; TRBD1 agrees at 7 bases. CDR3 length: 13 residues. The V gene end was trimmed by 7 bases and the J gene end by 0 bases; junction bases not matched to a gene: 5. From germline, CDR1 is SQVTM and CDR2 ANQGSEA.

The chain links TRBV7-6 to TRBJ1-3; D ambiguous. V lost 5 bases and J 2 bases, leaving 19 bases between the germline ends. The germline CDR1 and CDR2 sequences are SGHVS and FNYEAQ. The CDR3 has 17 residues. This CDR3 is CASSPAGGRVAGNTIYF. The CDR3, as DNA: TGTGCCAGCAGCCCCGCCGGAGGGCGCGTCGCTGGAAACACCATATATTTT. The whole variable domain, remainder taken from reference TRBV7-6 and TRBJ1-3, is GAGVSQSPRYKVTKRGQDVALRCDPISGHVSLYWYRQALGQGPEFLTYFNYEAQQDKSGLPNDRFSAERPEGSISTLTIQRTEQRDSAMYRCASSPAGGRVAGNTIYFGEGSWLTVV.

This clone was found a few times. V is TRBV5-1 and J is TRBJ2-7; 9 bases are a match to TRBD1. The CDR3 covers 16 residues. The V segment lost 1 base and the J segment 1 base; nucleotides outside the gene matches: 6. Germline V CDR1 and CDR2: SGHRS, YFSETQ. Here the CDR3 reads CASSLSDGTGSYEQYF. In nucleotides, the CDR3 is TGCGCCAGCAGCTTGTCTGACGGGACAGGGTCCTACGAGCAGTACTTC.

This rearrangement joins TRBV6-5 to TRBJ1-2, with unresolved D. Trimming took 6 bases from V and 3 from J, leaving 17 bases between them. The CDR3 sequence is 15 residues long. Germline CDR1 is MNHEY and CDR2 is SVGAGI. The CDR3 sequence is CASRRTERSDYGYTF. For the CDR3, the DNA is TGTGCCAGCAGGCGGACCGAGCGGTCTGACTATGGCTACACCTTC.